This TCR beta chain originates from a study of response to subunit inactivated influenza vaccine. Findings and caveats of the study: A suggestion made by the authors is that each seasonal influenza vaccination recruits few new T cells.

TCRdb re-analysed the RT-PCR reads in MiXCR, keeping a single row per CDR3 protein. In the table there are about 500,000 distinct CDR3 sequences, 16% of which are singletons. This clonotype has a count of ten or more. Antigen unknown. The CDR3 totals 15 residues. CDR1 is ENHRY, CDR2 SYGVKD, per germline. The ends lost 9 bases at V and 0 bases at J; junction bases unmatched: 9. The V gene is TRBV10-3, the J gene TRBJ1-1, with 8 bases identical to TRBD1. The receptor was isolated from a man between 50 and 69 years old who received an inactivated influenza vaccine. The material sequenced was CD4+ T cells sorted from PBMCs, taken 23 to 25 months after vaccination. CDR3 coding DNA: TGTGCCATTCTAAGGGACAGGACCATGAACACTGAAGCTTTCTTT. Its translation is CAILRDRTMNTEAFF.